These 5 T cell receptor beta chains originate from one sample sequenced in a study of CD8+CD57+ T cells in acquired aplastic anemia. Using genomic DNA as the template, TCR beta VDJ and CDR3 profiling was carried out. TCRdb called the reads again in MiXCR, with one record for every CDR3 protein. The table shows a few hundred thousand distinct CDR3 sequences, with approximately 33% occurring only once. Sequenced patients had shown CD8+CD57+ cell expansion by flow cytometry. Input material: sorted CD4+, CD8+, or CD8+CD57+ T cells (not recorded which) from PBMCs. The receptor set was obtained from a human donor with aplastic anemia.

The V call is TRBV11-2, the J call TRBJ2-7; D unclear. The CDR3 has 10 amino acids. CDR1 SGHAT and CDR2 FQNNGV come from the germline V gene. V was trimmed by 3 bases and J by 5 bases, leaving 2 bases between them. The CDR3 DNA sequence: TGTGCCAGCAGCTTCCACGAGCAGTACTTC. It specifies CASSFHEQYF.

This clonotype was observed at least ten times. The chain links TRBV7-2 to TRBJ1-2; D ambiguous. V was pared by 8 bases and J by 0 bases, with 10 bases between. The CDR3 covers 13 residues. The germline CDR1 and CDR2 sequences are SGHTA and FQGNSA. CDR3 sequence (DNA): TGTGCCAGCGGAGGTGCGGCTAACTATGGCTACACCTTC. Protein sequence: CASGGAANYGYTF.

This clonotype was observed a few times. This clone may be a read error of a much larger clone one base away. V usage is TRBV29-1 and J usage is TRBJ2-1; 8 nucleotides match TRBD2. Germline CDR1 and CDR2: SQVTM and ANQGSEA. With 6 bases clipped from V and 6 bases from J, the junction kept 7 bases outside the gene matches. CDR3 length: 13 amino acids. CDR3 in DNA: TGCAGCGTGGAACTAGCGGACTGCAATGAGCAGTTCTTC. Residues: CSVELADCNEQFF.

This clonotype was found a few times. V and J are TRBV7-3 and TRBJ1-5; D is uncertain. The germline V and J ends were trimmed by 1 base and 3 bases, with 7 bases remaining between them. Per the germline V gene, CDR1 is SGHTA and CDR2 is FQGTGA. The CDR3 runs 14 residues. DNA of the CDR3: TGTGCCAGCAGCTTAAGTTCTAACAATCAGCCCCAGCATTTT. This sequence encodes CASSLSSNNQPQHF. Using reference TRBV7-3 and TRBJ1-5 for the parts outside the CDR3, the full variable domain is GAGVSQTPSNKVTEKGKYVELRCDPISGHTALYWYRQSLGQGPEFLIYFQGTGAADDSGLPNDRFFAVRPEGSVSTLKIQRTERGDSAVYLCASSLSSNNQPQHFGDGTRLSIL.

The chain links TRBV15 to TRBJ1-5, with D perhaps TRBD1 (6 bases). V was cut by 0 bases and J by 0 bases, with 18 bases left in between. The germline gives CDR1 LNHNV, CDR2 YYDKDF (reference sequence). This CDR3 comprises 19 residues. The CDR3 bases are TGTGCCACCAGCAGAGATTACCCCAGGGGCCCCCTTAGCAATCAGCCCCAGCATTTT. Residues: CATSRDYPRGPLSNQPQHF.